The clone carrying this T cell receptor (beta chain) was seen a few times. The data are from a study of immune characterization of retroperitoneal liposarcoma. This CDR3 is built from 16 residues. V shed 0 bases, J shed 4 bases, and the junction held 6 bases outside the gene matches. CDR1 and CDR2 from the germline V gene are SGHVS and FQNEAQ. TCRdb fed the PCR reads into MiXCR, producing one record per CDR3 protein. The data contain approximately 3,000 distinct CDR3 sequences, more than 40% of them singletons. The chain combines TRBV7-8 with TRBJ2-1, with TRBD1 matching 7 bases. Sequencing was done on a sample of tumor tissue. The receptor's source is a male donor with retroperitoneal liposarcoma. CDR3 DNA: TGTGCCAGCAGCTTAGCGGGCAGGGGGTCGTACAATGAGCAGTTCTTC. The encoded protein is CASSLAGRGSYNEQFF.